The rows below give T cell receptor beta chains drawn from one sample of a study of cytomegalovirus exposure and HLA in healthy donors. TCRdb keeps only in-frame clones here, not all; method: immunoSEQ multiplex PCR. The sample has about 190,000 clones, approximately 88% seen once. Sequenced input: PBMCs. The source of these receptors is a man aged 18-30 years in good health and CMV-seropositive. The CDR3 runs from the conserved cysteine through the conserved F or W. The D gene is left open where the match is weak. Not all rows give a size; the values are once, few, many and, for expanded clones, a class.

size: -
J: TRBJ2-2
V: TRBV2
D: -
length: 15
DNA: TGTGCCAGCAGTGCCTTCCCTCGAGTTTCCGGGGAGCTGTTTTTT
CDR3: CASSAFPRVSGELFF

size: -
J: TRBJ2-7
V: TRBV4-3
D: -
length: 15
DNA: TGCGCCAGCAGCCAAGAAGTCCAGGGCGCCTACGAGCAGTACTTC
CDR3: CASSQEVQGAYEQYF

size: -
J: TRBJ1-1
V: TRBV9
D: TRBD1
length: 14
DNA: TGTGCCAGCAGCCCAAACAGGGGGCTCACTGAAGCTTTCTTT
CDR3: CASSPNRGLTEAFF

size: -
J: TRBJ1-2
V: TRBV4-3
D: TRBD1
length: 14
DNA: TGCGCCAGCAGCCCCGGGACAGGGGCCCCTCCCCACACCTTC
CDR3: CASSPGTGAPPHTF

size: -
J: TRBJ1-5
V: TRBV5-6
D: -
length: 14
DNA: TGTGCCAGCAGCTTGGTGGGGGGGTATCAGCCCCAGCATTTT
CDR3: CASSLVGGYQPQHF

size: -
J: TRBJ1-5
V: TRBV27
D: TRBD1
length: 15
DNA: TGTGCCAGCAGTTTATCGTCAGGGGGACAACCTCCAAAGCATTTT
CDR3: CASSLSSGGQPPKHF

size: -
J: TRBJ2-5
V: TRBV5-1
D: -
length: 13
DNA: TGCGCCAGCAGCGCACTAGGTCAAGAGACCCAGTACTTC
CDR3: CASSALGQETQYF

size: -
J: TRBJ1-1
V: TRBV29-1
D: -
length: 14
DNA: TGCAGCGTTGCTCGAGGGAATAAGGACACTGAAGCTTTCTTT
CDR3: CSVARGNKDTEAFF

size: -
J: TRBJ2-5
V: TRBV27
D: TRBD1
length: 16
DNA: TGTGCCAGCAGCTCCTTCCCTGGACAGGGACAAGAGACCCAGTACTTC
CDR3: CASSSFPGQGQETQYF

size: -
J: TRBJ1-4
V: TRBV29-1
D: TRBD1
length: 15
DNA: TGCAGCGTTGAAGATCCGGAACAGGGGGGCGGAAAACTGTTTTTT
CDR3: CSVEDPEQGGGKLFF

size: -
J: TRBJ2-7
V: TRBV7-9
D: -
length: 13
DNA: TGTGCCAGCAGCTTAAAGGGGGCCTACGAGCAGTACTTC
CDR3: CASSLKGAYEQYF

size: -
J: TRBJ2-1
V: TRBV5-4
D: TRBD2
length: 15
DNA: TGTGCCAGCAGCCCCAGGACTAGCGGGAGGAATGAGCAGTTCTTC
CDR3: CASSPRTSGRNEQFF

size: -
J: TRBJ2-2
V: TRBV30
D: TRBD2
length: 16
DNA: TGTGCCTGGAGTGTACCCGGGACTAGTGACACCGGGGAGCTGTTTTTT
CDR3: CAWSVPGTSDTGELFF

size: few
J: TRBJ2-7
V: TRBV6-5
D: -
length: 13
DNA: TGTGCCAGCAGTTACCCCTGGGGAGGCGAGCAGTACTTC
CDR3: CASSYPWGGEQYF

size: -
J: TRBJ1-4
V: TRBV5-1
D: -
length: 15
DNA: TGCGCCAGCAGCTTGTTCGGAGGTGCTAATGAAAAACTGTTTTTT
CDR3: CASSLFGGANEKLFF

size: -
J: TRBJ2-1
V: TRBV9
D: -
length: 15
DNA: TGTGCCAGCAGCGTTAACGGGGAGCCCTACAATGAGCAGTTCTTC
CDR3: CASSVNGEPYNEQFF

size: -
J: TRBJ1-2
V: TRBV11-2
D: TRBD1
length: 17
DNA: TGTGCCAGCAGCCCAATTCGGACAGGGCAACCCGAGTATGGCTACACCTTC
CDR3: CASSPIRTGQPEYGYTF

size: -
J: TRBJ1-4
V: TRBV5-1
D: TRBD1
length: 13
DNA: TGCGCCAGCAGCCCCGACAGGGATGAAAAACTGTTTTTT
CDR3: CASSPDRDEKLFF

size: -
J: TRBJ2-5
V: TRBV5-4
D: TRBD2
length: 14
DNA: TGTGCCAGCAGCTTGGATCCGGGGGGGGAGACCCAGTACTTC
CDR3: CASSLDPGGETQYF

size: -
J: TRBJ2-3
V: TRBV7-3
D: TRBD2
length: 17
DNA: TGTGCCAGCAGCTCCCGGGGACTAGCGGGGGGAACAGATACGCAGTATTTT
CDR3: CASSSRGLAGGTDTQYF

size: -
J: TRBJ2-7
V: TRBV11-1
D: -
length: 16
DNA: TGTGCCAGCAGCGAGGGTATTAGGGTGGCATACTACGAGCAGTACTTC
CDR3: CASSEGIRVAYYEQYF

size: once
J: TRBJ1-5
V: TRBV19
D: -
length: 13
DNA: TGTGCCAGTAGTATAGCCCTCAATCAGCCCCAGCATTTT
CDR3: CASSIALNQPQHF

size: -
J: TRBJ2-1
V: TRBV5-1
D: TRBD2
length: 16
DNA: TGCGCCAGCAGCTTGGGGCCTAGCGGGGATTACAATGAGCAGTTCTTC
CDR3: CASSLGPSGDYNEQFF

size: -
J: TRBJ2-5
V: TRBV6-1
D: -
length: 16
DNA: TGTGCCAGCAGTGAAGCAATGGCTAATGGGGCGGAGACCCAGTACTTC
CDR3: CASSEAMANGAETQYF

size: -
J: TRBJ2-7
V: TRBV7-2
D: -
length: 13
DNA: TGTGCCAGCAGCTTAGTCGGTTCCGACGAGCAGTACTTC
CDR3: CASSLVGSDEQYF

size: -
J: TRBJ1-2
V: TRBV5-6
D: TRBD1
length: 14
DNA: TGTGCCAGCAGCTCCGGACAGGGAGGCTATGGCTACACCTTC
CDR3: CASSSGQGGYGYTF

size: -
J: TRBJ2-2
V: TRBV7-9
D: TRBD2
length: 16
DNA: TGTGCCAGCAGCTTAGAGCTAGCGGGAGGCACCGGGGAGCTGTTTTTT
CDR3: CASSLELAGGTGELFF

size: -
J: TRBJ2-1
V: TRBV18
D: -
length: 14
DNA: TGTGCCAGCTCCCCTTCATCTTCTAGGGACTCTCCGTTCTTC
CDR3: CASSPSSSRDSPFF

size: -
J: TRBJ2-7
V: TRBV9
D: TRBD2
length: 17
DNA: TGTGCCAGCAGCGTAGGGCTAGCGGGAGTAGCTCCCTACGAGCAGTACTTC
CDR3: CASSVGLAGVAPYEQYF

size: -
J: TRBJ1-4
V: TRBV4-1
D: -
length: 12
DNA: TGCGCCAGCAGCCAAGATCTGGCTGAACTGTTTTTT
CDR3: CASSQDLAELFF

size: -
J: TRBJ2-7
V: TRBV7-9
D: TRBD1
length: 15
DNA: TGTGCCAGCAGCTTAGTGGGACAGGGAGGCTACGAGCAGTACTTC
CDR3: CASSLVGQGGYEQYF

size: -
J: TRBJ2-3
V: TRBV9
D: -
length: 14
DNA: TGTGCCAGCAGCGGAGGACAGAACACAGATACGCAGTATTTT
CDR3: CASSGGQNTDTQYF

size: -
J: TRBJ1-3
V: TRBV25-1
D: -
length: 13
DNA: TGTGCCAGCAGTGATTCGGCAGGGGACACCATATATTTT
CDR3: CASSDSAGDTIYF

size: -
J: TRBJ2-7
V: TRBV7-7
D: -
length: 14
DNA: TGTGCCAGCAGCTTAGAGCCGGGATCCTACGAGCAGTACTTC
CDR3: CASSLEPGSYEQYF

size: -
J: TRBJ2-7
V: TRBV7-2
D: -
length: 14
DNA: TGTGCCAGCAGCTTACCCCTCCCAGGTGCCGAGCAGTACTTC
CDR3: CASSLPLPGAEQYF

size: once
J: TRBJ1-5
V: TRBV7-2
D: -
length: 15
DNA: TGTGCCAGCAGCTTAAACCCCTATAGCAATCAGCCCCAGCATTTT
CDR3: CASSLNPYSNQPQHF

size: -
J: TRBJ2-2
V: TRBV27
D: TRBD1
length: 17
DNA: TGTGCCAGCAAATCCGTCACCGGGACAGGGGACACCGGGGAGCTGTTTTTT
CDR3: CASKSVTGTGDTGELFF

size: -
J: TRBJ1-2
V: TRBV28
D: TRBD1
length: 18
DNA: TGTGCCAGCAGTTTCTCCCTCTGGACGGGACAGCCTTTATATGGCTACACCTTC
CDR3: CASSFSLWTGQPLYGYTF

size: -
J: TRBJ2-3
V: TRBV7-3
D: TRBD2
length: 17
DNA: TGTGCCAGCAGCTTAACAGCGGGAGGGACGGGCACAGATACGCAGTATTTT
CDR3: CASSLTAGGTGTDTQYF

size: -
J: TRBJ2-3
V: TRBV7-6
D: TRBD2
length: 18
DNA: TGTGCCAGCAGCTCCGGACTAGCGGGAGTCTCAACCAAAGATACGCAGTATTTT
CDR3: CASSSGLAGVSTKDTQYF

size: -
J: TRBJ2-6
V: TRBV7-6
D: TRBD1
length: 16
DNA: TGTGCCAGCAGCTCGGATGACAGGGCTGGGGCCAACGTCCTGACTTTC
CDR3: CASSSDDRAGANVLTF

size: few
J: TRBJ2-2
V: TRBV29-1
D: TRBD1
length: 15
DNA: TGCAGCGTTCCGATGGGACAGGGGAACACCGGGGAGCTGTTTTTT
CDR3: CSVPMGQGNTGELFF